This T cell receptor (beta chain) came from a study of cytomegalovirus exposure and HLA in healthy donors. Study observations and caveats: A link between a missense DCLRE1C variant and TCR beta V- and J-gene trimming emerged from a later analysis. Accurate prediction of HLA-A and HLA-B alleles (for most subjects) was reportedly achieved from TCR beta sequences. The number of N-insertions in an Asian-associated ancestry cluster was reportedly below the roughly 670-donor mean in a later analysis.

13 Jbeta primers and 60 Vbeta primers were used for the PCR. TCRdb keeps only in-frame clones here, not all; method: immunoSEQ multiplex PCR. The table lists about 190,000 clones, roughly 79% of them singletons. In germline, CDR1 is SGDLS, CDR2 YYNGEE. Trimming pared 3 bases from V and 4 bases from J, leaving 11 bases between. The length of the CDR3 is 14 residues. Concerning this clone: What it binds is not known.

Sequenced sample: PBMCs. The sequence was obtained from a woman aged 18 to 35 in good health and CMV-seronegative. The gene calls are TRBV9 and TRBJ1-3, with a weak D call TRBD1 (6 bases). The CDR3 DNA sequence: TGTGCCAGCAGCGGCAGGGGCGGAGGAAACACCATATATTTT. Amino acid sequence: CASSGRGGGNTIYF.